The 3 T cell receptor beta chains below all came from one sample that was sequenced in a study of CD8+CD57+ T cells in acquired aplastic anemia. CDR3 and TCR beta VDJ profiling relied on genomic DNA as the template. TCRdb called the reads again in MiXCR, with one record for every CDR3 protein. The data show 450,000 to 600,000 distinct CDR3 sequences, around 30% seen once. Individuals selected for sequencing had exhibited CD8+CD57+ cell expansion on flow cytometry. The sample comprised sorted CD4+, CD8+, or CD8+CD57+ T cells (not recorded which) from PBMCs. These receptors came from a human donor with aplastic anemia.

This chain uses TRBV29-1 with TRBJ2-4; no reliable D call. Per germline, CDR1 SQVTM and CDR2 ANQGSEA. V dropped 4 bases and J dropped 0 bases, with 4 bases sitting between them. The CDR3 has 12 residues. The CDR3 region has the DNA TGCAGCGTTGGGGTAGCCAAAAACATTCAGTACTTC. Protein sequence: CSVGVAKNIQYF.

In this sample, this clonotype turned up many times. DNA of the CDR3: TGCGCCAGCAGCTCGGGACTTCGGAATTCACCCCTCCACTTT. As protein: CASSSGLRNSPLHF. The rearrangement links TRBV4-1 to TRBJ1-6; perhaps TRBD1 as D (5 bases). Germline assignment: CDR1 MGHRA and CDR2 YSYEKL. V lost 5 bases and J lost 7, with 12 bases in between. CDR3 size: 14 residues.

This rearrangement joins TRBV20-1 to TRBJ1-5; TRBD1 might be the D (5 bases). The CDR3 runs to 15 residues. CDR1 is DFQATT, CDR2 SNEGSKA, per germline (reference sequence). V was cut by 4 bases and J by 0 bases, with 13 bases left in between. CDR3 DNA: TGCAGTGCTACGGGAGGGGCCGGTAGCAATCAGCCCCAGCATTTT. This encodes CSATGGAGSNQPQHF.